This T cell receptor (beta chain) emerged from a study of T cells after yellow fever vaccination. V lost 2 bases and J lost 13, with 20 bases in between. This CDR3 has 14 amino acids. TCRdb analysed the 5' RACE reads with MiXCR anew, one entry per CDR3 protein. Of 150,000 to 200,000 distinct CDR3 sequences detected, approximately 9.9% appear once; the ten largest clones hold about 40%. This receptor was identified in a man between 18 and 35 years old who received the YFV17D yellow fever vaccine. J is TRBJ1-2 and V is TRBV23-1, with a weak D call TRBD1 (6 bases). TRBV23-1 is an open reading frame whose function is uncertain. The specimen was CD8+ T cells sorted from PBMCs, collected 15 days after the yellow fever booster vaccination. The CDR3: CASSQERQAIEGTF. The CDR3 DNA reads TGCGCCAGCAGTCAAGAAAGACAGGCCATTGAAGGCACCTTC.